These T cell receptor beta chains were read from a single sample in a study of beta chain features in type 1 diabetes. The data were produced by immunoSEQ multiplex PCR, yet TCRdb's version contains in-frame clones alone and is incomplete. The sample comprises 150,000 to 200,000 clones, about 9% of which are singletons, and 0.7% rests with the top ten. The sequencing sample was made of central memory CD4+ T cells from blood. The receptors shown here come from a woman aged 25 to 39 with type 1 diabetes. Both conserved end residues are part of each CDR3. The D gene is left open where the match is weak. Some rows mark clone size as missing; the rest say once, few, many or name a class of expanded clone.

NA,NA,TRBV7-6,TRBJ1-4,CASSFEEKLFF,TGTGCCAGCAGCTTCGAGGAAAAACTGTTTTTT
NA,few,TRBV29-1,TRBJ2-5,CSVPFVGPETQYF,TGCAGCGTTCCCTTTGTGGGGCCAGAGACCCAGTACTTC
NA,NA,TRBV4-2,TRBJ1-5,CASSPLGEGEQPQHF,TGTGCCAGCAGCCCCCTCGGGGAGGGAGAGCAGCCCCAGCATTTT
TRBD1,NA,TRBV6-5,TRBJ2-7,CATKKQGKARYEQYF,TGTGCCACCAAAAAACAGGGGAAGGCGCGCTACGAGCAGTACTTC
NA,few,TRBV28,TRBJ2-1,CASSLGVPGGNEQFF,TGTGCCAGCAGTTTAGGGGTGCCCGGGGGCAATGAGCAGTTCTTC
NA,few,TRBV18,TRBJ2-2,CASSPPNLITGELFF,TGTGCCAGCTCACCACCGAATCTAATCACCGGGGAGCTGTTTTTT
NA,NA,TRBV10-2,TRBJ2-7,CASSEGGYEQYF,TGCGCCAGCTCTGAAGGGGGCTACGAGCAGTACTTC
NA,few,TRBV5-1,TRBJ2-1,CASSDGQGQLRNEQFF,TGCGCCAGCAGCGACGGGCAGGGGCAGCTTCGCAATGAGCAGTTCTTC
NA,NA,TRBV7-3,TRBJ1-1,CASSPGHSNTEAFF,TGTGCCAGCAGCCCGGGACACTCGAACACTGAAGCTTTCTTT
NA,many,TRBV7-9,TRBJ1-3,CASSLERRQSGNTIYF,TGTGCCAGCAGCTTAGAGAGGAGGCAATCTGGAAACACCATATATTTT
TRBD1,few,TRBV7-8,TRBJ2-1,CASSLEGQGFF,TGTGCCAGCAGCTTAGAAGGACAGGGGTTCTTC
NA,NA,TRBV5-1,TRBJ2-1,CASSLGVRYNEQFF,TGCGCCAGCAGCTTGGGGGTGAGGTACAATGAGCAGTTCTTC